This T cell receptor (beta chain) was documented in a study of cytomegalovirus exposure and HLA in healthy donors. Study-wide findings and caveats: A later analysis found TCR association rates differed by HLA locus, highest for DRB1 and lowest for HLA-C. Excluded: some indistinguishable V segments such as TRBV6-2 and TRBV6-3. Productive rates of about 90% or about 30% were seen for most TCR beta V segments in an earlier analysis.

Primers for the PCR totalled 60 Vbeta and 13 Jbeta. Clones were read by immunoSEQ multiplex PCR, and TCRdb kept only the in-frame ones, dropping some. The sample contains around 190,000 clones, 82% of which appear only once. The CDR3 is 15 amino acids. The germline V gene has CDR1 SGDLS and CDR2 YYNGEE. V was clipped by 3 bases and J by 3 bases; unmatched bases: 5. Comments on this clone: Its antigen is undetermined.

The specimen was PBMCs. This TCR came from a woman aged 45-65 years in good health and CMV-seronegative. V gene TRBV9 combines with J gene TRBJ2-7; 11 bases align to TRBD1. In DNA form, the CDR3 reads TGTGCCAGCAGCGCTGGGACAGGGGGAGTCTACGAGCAGTACTTC. This encodes CASSAGTGGVYEQYF.